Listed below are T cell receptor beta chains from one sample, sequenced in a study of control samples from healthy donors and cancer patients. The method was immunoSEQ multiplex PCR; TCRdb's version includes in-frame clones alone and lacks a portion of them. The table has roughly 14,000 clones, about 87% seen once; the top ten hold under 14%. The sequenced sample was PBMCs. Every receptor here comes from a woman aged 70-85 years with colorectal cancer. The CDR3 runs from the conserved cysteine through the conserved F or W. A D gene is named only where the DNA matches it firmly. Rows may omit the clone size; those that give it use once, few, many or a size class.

TGTGCCAGCAGCTTAGAGGGGACAGCCTATGGCTACACCTTC | CASSLEGTAYGYTF | TRBJ1-2 | TRBD1 | TRBV7-9 | NA
TGTGCCAGCAGCGTATCCCTGGGAGTGGGGGGCGTCAATGAAAAACTGTTTTTT | CASSVSLGVGGVNEKLFF | TRBJ1-4 | NA | TRBV7-9 | once
TGTGCCATCAGTGATGGGACAGCGTACGATCAGCCCCAGCATTTT | CAISDGTAYDQPQHF | TRBJ1-5 | TRBD1 | TRBV10-3 | NA
TGTGCCAGCAGTTACGGACAGGGGATCTATGGCTACACCTTC | CASSYGQGIYGYTF | TRBJ1-2 | TRBD1 | TRBV6-5 | NA
TGTGCCAGCAGCCCTCGGGCGAACACTGAAGCTTTCTTT | CASSPRANTEAFF | TRBJ1-1 | NA | TRBV3-1/TRBV3-2 | NA
TGTGCCAGCAGCTCCCCTCGGGGAAGAGTTGGTGAGCAGTTCTTC | CASSSPRGRVGEQFF | TRBJ2-1 | NA | TRBV7-9 | NA
TGTGCCAGCAGCTTGGGGGCAGGCCTTGGTGGGGCCAACGTCCTGACTTTC | CASSLGAGLGGANVLTF | TRBJ2-6 | NA | TRBV5-5 | NA
TGTGCCAGCTCACCCCGGGAACTTGACACCACTGAAGCTTTCTTT | CASSPRELDTTEAFF | TRBJ1-1 | NA | TRBV18 | once
TGCGCCAGCAGCTTGTTGTTCTCCTATAATTCACCCCTCCACTTT | CASSLLFSYNSPLHF | TRBJ1-6 | NA | TRBV5-1 | NA
TGTGCCAGCAGCCAAGATAGCCCGTATGCTAGCGGGAGTTGGAATGAGCAGTTCTTC | CASSQDSPYASGSWNEQFF | TRBJ2-1 | TRBD2 | TRBV14 | NA
TGTGCCAGCAGCTTAGGGCGGCGGGGGGAGCAGTACTTC | CASSLGRRGEQYF | TRBJ2-7 | TRBD2 | TRBV7-3 | NA
TGTGCCAGCAGTTTGGGGGGGAACACTGAAGCTTTCTTT | CASSLGGNTEAFF | TRBJ1-1 | NA | TRBV12-3/TRBV12-4 | once
TGTGCCAGCAGCCTCCCCGGGGTCAACACTGAAGCTTTCTTT | CASSLPGVNTEAFF | TRBJ1-1 | NA | TRBV3-1/TRBV3-2 | NA
TGTGCCAGCAGCCCAACCGCGGGGGGTACTGAAGCTTTCTTT | CASSPTAGGTEAFF | TRBJ1-1 | NA | TRBV7-2 | NA
TGTGCCAGCACCCCGGAGTTCGAGCAGTACTTC | CASTPEFEQYF | TRBJ2-7 | NA | TRBV3-1/TRBV3-2 | NA
TGTGCCAGCGGGTCAGATACGCAGTATTTT | CASGSDTQYF | TRBJ2-3 | NA | TRBV9 | NA
TGCGCCAGCAGCTTGAGTCTAGCGGGTTACGAGCAGTACTTC | CASSLSLAGYEQYF | TRBJ2-7 | TRBD2 | TRBV5-1 | NA
TGCGCCAGCAGCTTGGAGGGACAGGGGGATTCCATATATTTT | CASSLEGQGDSIYF | TRBJ1-3 | TRBD1 | TRBV5-1 | NA
TGTGCCAGCAGCTTCACAGGGAGGGGCTACACCTTC | CASSFTGRGYTF | TRBJ1-2 | NA | TRBV11-3 | NA
TGTGCCAGCAGTTACTCGAAAGGGAACACTGAAGCTTTCTTT | CASSYSKGNTEAFF | TRBJ1-1 | NA | TRBV6-5 | NA
TGTGCCAGCAGCCCACGGAAGGACACTGAAGCTTTCTTT | CASSPRKDTEAFF | TRBJ1-1 | NA | TRBV9 | NA
TGTGCCAGCAGTTTACCCGGGACAGATACGCAGTATTTT | CASSLPGTDTQYF | TRBJ2-3 | NA | TRBV28 | once
TGCAGTGTAGTAGAGTACAATGAGCAGTTCTTC | CSVVEYNEQFF | TRBJ2-1 | NA | TRBV20-1 | NA
TGTGCCACCTCCACAGGGACCACTGAAGCTTTCTTT | CATSTGTTEAFF | TRBJ1-1 | NA | TRBV24-1 | NA
TGTGCCAGCAGGCCCGGACAGGCCGGGGGTGAAAAACTGTTTTTT | CASRPGQAGGEKLFF | TRBJ1-4 | TRBD1 | TRBV2 | NA
TGCGCCAGCAGCCAAGACCGGATGGGGCGACAGCCCCAGCATTTT | CASSQDRMGRQPQHF | TRBJ1-5 | NA | TRBV4-1 | once
TGTGCCAGCAGCCCGAAGCGGGGCCTTACTAGCACAGATACGCAGTATTTT | CASSPKRGLTSTDTQYF | TRBJ2-3 | TRBD2 | TRBV3-1/TRBV3-2 | NA
TGCGCCAGCAGCCAAGATCGGGCCCTGAATACTGAAGCTTTCTTT | CASSQDRALNTEAFF | TRBJ1-1 | NA | TRBV4-1 | few
TGTGCCAGTAGTATCGGAGGGGGACAGCAACTTCAAGAGACCCAGTACTTC | CASSIGGGQQLQETQYF | TRBJ2-5 | NA | TRBV19 | NA
TGTGCCAGCTCACCATTTACTAGCGGGGATACAGATACGCAGTATTTT | CASSPFTSGDTDTQYF | TRBJ2-3 | TRBD2 | TRBV18 | NA
TGTGCCAGCAGTCGAGCTAGCGGCACAGATACGCAGTATTTT | CASSRASGTDTQYF | TRBJ2-3 | NA | TRBV3-1/TRBV3-2 | NA
TGTGCCAGCTCACCAGGCCAAGGCACCACAGATACGCAGTATTTT | CASSPGQGTTDTQYF | TRBJ2-3 | NA | TRBV18 | NA
TGTGCCAGCAGCCACCCTCGGGACTTCGGGGTGTCCTACAATGAGCAGTTCTTC | CASSHPRDFGVSYNEQFF | TRBJ2-1 | NA | TRBV4-2 | NA
TGTGCCAGTAGCCACGGACAGGGAGCTGGAAACACCATATATTTT | CASSHGQGAGNTIYF | TRBJ1-3 | TRBD1 | TRBV19 | NA
TGTGCCAGCAGCCAAGATGCGGGCAATCAGCCCCAGCATTTT | CASSQDAGNQPQHF | TRBJ1-5 | NA | TRBV4-2 | NA
TGTGCCATCGCCCGGGACAGGAGCACCTACGAGCAGTACTTC | CAIARDRSTYEQYF | TRBJ2-7 | TRBD1 | TRBV6-5 | NA
TGTGCCAGTAGTATACAGGCGTCGTATGGCTACACCTTC | CASSIQASYGYTF | TRBJ1-2 | NA | TRBV19 | NA
TGCGCCAGCAGCCAAGAGAGGCGGGGTTTGAACACTGAAGCTTTCTTT | CASSQERRGLNTEAFF | TRBJ1-1 | NA | TRBV4-1 | NA
TGTGCCAGCAGCCTCGGGACTCTGTGGGGGAAGCAGTACTTC | CASSLGTLWGKQYF | TRBJ2-7 | NA | TRBV7-2 | NA
TGTGCCAGCTCGCCTAACGCAGGGACATACGAGCAGTACTTC | CASSPNAGTYEQYF | TRBJ2-7 | NA | TRBV18 | NA
TGTGCCAGCAGCTTAGGAGGGACAGGACCCGCCTGGAGGCCCCAGCATTTT | CASSLGGTGPAWRPQHF | TRBJ1-5 | TRBD1 | TRBV7-2 | NA
TGTGCCAGCAGTCAAAACATGAACACTGAAGCTTTCTTT | CASSQNMNTEAFF | TRBJ1-1 | NA | TRBV6-2/TRBV6-3 | NA
TGTGCCAGCACTCTCCAGGGGGCATTAGAAAAACTGTTTTTT | CASTLQGALEKLFF | TRBJ1-4 | TRBD1 | TRBV7-9 | once
TGTGCCAGCAGCGGGGGCGGGGCAGATTACAATGAGCAGTTCTTC | CASSGGGADYNEQFF | TRBJ2-1 | NA | TRBV9 | NA
TGTGCCAGCACCCAGTTGCAGGGCGGCACAGATACGCAGTATTTT | CASTQLQGGTDTQYF | TRBJ2-3 | NA | TRBV11-2 | NA